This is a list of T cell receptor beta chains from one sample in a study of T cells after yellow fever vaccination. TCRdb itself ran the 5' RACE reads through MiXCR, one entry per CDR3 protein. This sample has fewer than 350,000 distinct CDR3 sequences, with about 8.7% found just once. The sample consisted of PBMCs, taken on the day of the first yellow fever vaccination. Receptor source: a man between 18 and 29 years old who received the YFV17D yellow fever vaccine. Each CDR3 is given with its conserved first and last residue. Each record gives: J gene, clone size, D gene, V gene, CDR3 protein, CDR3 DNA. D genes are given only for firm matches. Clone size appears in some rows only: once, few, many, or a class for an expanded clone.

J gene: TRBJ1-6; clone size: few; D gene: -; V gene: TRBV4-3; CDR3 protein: CASSPLRVSSPLHF; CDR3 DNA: TGCGCCAGCAGCCCGTTACGAGTCAGCTCACCCCTCCACTTT
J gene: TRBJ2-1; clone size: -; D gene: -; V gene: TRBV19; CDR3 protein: CASSMEVFGSSYNEQFF; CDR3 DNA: TGTGCCAGTAGTATGGAAGTATTCGGTTCTTCCTACAATGAGCAGTTCTTC
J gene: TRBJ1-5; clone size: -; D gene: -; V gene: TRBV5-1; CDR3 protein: CASRFGGEDQPQHF; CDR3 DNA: TGCGCCAGCAGATTTGGGGGCGAGGATCAGCCCCAGCATTTT
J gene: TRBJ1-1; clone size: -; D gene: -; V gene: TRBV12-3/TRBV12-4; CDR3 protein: CASSLIPGPYTEAFF; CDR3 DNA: TGTGCCAGCAGTTTAATTCCGGGACCCTACACTGAAGCTTTCTTT
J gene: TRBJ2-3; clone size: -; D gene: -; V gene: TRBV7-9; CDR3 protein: CASLLRGFSTDTQYF; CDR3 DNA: TGTGCCAGCCTACTTCGCGGTTTTAGCACAGATACGCAGTATTTT
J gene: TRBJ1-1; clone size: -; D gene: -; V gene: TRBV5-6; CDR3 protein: CASSLHRGAEAFF; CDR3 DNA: TGTGCCAGCAGCTTGCATCGTGGGGCTGAAGCTTTCTTT
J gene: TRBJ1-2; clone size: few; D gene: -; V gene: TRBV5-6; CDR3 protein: CASSFRGVPYGYTF; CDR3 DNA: TGTGCCAGCAGCTTTCGGGGGGTCCCCTATGGCTACACCTTC
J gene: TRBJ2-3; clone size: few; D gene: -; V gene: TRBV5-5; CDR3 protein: CASSLEHLTDTQYF; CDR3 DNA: TGTGCCAGCAGCTTGGAACATCTCACAGATACGCAGTATTTT
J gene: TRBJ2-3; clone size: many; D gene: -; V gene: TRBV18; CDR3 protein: CASSSASTDTQYF; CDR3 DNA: TGTGCCAGCAGCTCCGCCTCCACAGATACGCAGTATTTT
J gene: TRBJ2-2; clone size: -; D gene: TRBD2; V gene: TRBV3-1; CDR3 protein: CASSPYGLAGNTGELFF; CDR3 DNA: TGTGCCAGCAGCCCGTATGGACTAGCGGGGAACACCGGGGAGCTGTTTTTT
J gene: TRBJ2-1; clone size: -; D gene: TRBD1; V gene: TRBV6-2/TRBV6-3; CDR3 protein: CASSYRDRTYNEQFF; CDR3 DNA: TGTGCCAGCAGTTACCGGGACAGGACCTACAATGAGCAGTTCTTC
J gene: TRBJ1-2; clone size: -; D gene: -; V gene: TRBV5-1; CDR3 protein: CASSLGAGYGLDYGYTF; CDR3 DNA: TGCGCCAGCAGCTTGGGAGCAGGGTATGGGCTTGACTATGGCTACACCTTC
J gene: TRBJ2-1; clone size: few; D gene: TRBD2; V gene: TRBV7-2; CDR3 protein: CASSSSGAHNEQFF; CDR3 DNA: TGTGCCAGCAGCAGTAGCGGGGCTCACAATGAGCAGTTCTTC